This T cell receptor beta chain derives from a study of T cell clonality in common variable immunodeficiency. General study findings and limits: In common variable immunodeficiency, TCR beta chains reportedly carried fewer deletions and N-nucleotide insertions.

Aged about 9 to 64 years, CVID subjects averaged about 38 years old. Most patients and controls had Caucasian heritage. Regarding this clone: The antigen remains unidentified. Sequencing ends 3 residues short of the CDR3 end; the germline J gene provides the rest.

Clones were sequenced by immunoSEQ multiplex PCR, and TCRdb holds only the in-frame ones, with some missing. Its table records 7,500 to 9,500 clones. The germline V gene encodes CDR1 LNHDA and CDR2 SQIVND (reference sequence). This CDR3 spans 15 amino acids. The sequencing sample was made of peripheral blood mononuclear cells. The chain joins TRBV19 to TRBJ2-4; TRBD1 agrees at 10 bases. This receptor was taken from a human donor with common variable immunodeficiency. The sequenced part of the CDR3 DNA is TGTGCCAGTAGAGCCGGGACAGGGGTTGGAGAGACT. As protein: CASRAGTGVGET. The whole CDR3 region reads CASRAGTGVGETQYF.